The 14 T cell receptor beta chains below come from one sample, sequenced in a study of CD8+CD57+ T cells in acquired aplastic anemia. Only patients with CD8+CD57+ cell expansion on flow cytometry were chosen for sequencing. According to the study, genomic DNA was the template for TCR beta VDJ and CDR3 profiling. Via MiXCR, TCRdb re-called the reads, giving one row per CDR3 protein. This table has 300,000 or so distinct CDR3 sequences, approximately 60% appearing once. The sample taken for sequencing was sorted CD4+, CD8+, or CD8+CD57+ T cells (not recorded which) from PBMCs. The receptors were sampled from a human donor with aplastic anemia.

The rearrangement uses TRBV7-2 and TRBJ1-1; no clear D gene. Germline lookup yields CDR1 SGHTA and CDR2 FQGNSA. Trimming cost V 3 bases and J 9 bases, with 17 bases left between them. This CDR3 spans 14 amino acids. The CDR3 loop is CASSFGGGNAKAFF. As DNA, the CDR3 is TGTGCCAGCAGCTTTGGCGGAGGAAATGCGAAAGCTTTCTTT.

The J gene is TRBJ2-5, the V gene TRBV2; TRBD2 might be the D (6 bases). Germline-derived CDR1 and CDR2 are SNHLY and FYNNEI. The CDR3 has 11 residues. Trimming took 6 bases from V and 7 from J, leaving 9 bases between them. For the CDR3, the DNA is TGTGCCAGCAGGGGGCGGGGGACCCAGTACTTC. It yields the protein CASRGRGTQYF.

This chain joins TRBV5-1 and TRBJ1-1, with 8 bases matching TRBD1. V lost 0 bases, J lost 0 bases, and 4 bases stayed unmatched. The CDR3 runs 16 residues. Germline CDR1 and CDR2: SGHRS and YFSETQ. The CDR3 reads CASSLATGVMNTEAFF. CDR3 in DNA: TGCGCCAGCAGCTTGGCGACAGGGGTTATGAACACTGAAGCTTTCTTT. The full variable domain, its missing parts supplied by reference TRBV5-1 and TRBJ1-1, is KAGVTQTPRYLIKTRGQQVTLSCSPISGHRSVSWYQQTPGQGLQFLFEYFSETQRNKGNFPGRFSGRQFSNSRSEMNVSTLELGDSALYLCASSLATGVMNTEAFFGQGTRLTVV.

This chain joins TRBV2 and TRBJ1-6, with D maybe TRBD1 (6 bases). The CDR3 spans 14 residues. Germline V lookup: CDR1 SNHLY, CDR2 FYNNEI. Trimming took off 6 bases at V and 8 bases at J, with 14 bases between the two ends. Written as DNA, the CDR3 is TGTGCCAGCAGGGCGGGGGGCGTGGATTCACCCCTCCACTTT. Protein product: CASRAGGVDSPLHF.

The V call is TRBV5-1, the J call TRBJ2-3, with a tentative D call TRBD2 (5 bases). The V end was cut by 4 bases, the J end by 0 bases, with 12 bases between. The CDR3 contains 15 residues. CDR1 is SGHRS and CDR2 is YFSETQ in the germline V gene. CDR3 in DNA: TGCGCCAGCAGCACGGGGTCTACTAGCACAGATACGCAGTATTTT. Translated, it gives CASSTGSTSTDTQYF. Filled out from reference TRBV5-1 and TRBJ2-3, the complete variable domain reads KAGVTQTPRYLIKTRGQQVTLSCSPISGHRSVSWYQQTPGQGLQFLFEYFSETQRNKGNFPGRFSGRQFSNSRSEMNVSTLELGDSALYLCASSTGSTSTDTQYFGPGTRLTVL.

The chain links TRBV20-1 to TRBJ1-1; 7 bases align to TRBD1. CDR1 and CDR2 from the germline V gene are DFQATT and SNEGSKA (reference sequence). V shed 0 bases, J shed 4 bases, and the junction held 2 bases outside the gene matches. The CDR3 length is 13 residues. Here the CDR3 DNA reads TGCAGTGCTAGAGAACCAGGGGGCACTGAAGCTTTCTTT. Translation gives CSAREPGGTEAFF.

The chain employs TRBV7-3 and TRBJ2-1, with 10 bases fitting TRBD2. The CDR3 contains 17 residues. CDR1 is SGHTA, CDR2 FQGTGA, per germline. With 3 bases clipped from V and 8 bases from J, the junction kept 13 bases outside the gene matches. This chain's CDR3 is CASSLDPSGRTAYEQFF. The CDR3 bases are TGTGCCAGCAGCTTGGATCCTAGCGGGAGAACGGCGTATGAGCAGTTCTTC.

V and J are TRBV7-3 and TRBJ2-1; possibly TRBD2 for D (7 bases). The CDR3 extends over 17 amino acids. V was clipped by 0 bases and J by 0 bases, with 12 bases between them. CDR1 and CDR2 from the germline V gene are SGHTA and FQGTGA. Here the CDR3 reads CASSLTGGRGSYNEQFF. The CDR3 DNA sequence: TGTGCCAGCAGCTTAACGGGGGGGCGGGGCTCCTACAATGAGCAGTTCTTC.

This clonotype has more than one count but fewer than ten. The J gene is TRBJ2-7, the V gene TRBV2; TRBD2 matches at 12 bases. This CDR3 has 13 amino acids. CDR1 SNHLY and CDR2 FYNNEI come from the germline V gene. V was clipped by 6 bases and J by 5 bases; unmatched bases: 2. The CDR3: CASRRLAGDEQYF. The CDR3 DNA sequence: TGTGCCAGCAGGCGACTAGCGGGGGACGAGCAGTACTTC.

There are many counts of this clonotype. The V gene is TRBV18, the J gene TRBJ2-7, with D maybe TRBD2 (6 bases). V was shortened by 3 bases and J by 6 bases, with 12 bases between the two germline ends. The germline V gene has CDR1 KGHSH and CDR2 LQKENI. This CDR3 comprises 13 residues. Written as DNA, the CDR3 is TGTGCCAGCTCACCGGGGACCGGGGGCGAGCAGTACTTC. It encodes CASSPGTGGEQYF.

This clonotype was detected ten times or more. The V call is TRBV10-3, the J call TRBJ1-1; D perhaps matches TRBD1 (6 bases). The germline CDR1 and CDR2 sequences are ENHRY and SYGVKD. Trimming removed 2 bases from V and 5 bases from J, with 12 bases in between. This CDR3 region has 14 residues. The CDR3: CAISETGLGTEAFF. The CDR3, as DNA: TGTGCCATCAGTGAGACAGGGTTAGGGACTGAAGCTTTCTTT.

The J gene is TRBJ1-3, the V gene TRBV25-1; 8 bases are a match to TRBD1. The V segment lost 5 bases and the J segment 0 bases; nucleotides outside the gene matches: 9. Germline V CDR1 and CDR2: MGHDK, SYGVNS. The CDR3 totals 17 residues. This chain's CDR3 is CASSNRQGMNSGNTIYF. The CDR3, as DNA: TGTGCCAGCAGTAACCGACAGGGGATGAACTCTGGAAACACCATATATTTT.

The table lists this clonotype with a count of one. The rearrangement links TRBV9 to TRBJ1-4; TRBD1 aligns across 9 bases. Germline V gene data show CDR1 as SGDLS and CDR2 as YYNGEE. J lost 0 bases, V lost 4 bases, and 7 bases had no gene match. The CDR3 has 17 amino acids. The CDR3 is CASSYGQGRATNEKLFF. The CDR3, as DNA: TGTGCCAGCAGCTACGGACAGGGGAGAGCAACTAATGAAAAACTGTTTTTT.

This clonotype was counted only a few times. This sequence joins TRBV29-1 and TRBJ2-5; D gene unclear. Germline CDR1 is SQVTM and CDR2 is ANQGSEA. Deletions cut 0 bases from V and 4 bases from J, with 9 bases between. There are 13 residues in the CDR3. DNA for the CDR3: TGCAGCGTTGAAGAGATGGGTGGAGAGACCCAGTACTTC. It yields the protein CSVEEMGGETQYF. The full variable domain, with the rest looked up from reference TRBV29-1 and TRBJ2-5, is SAVISQKPSRDICQRGTSLTIQCQVDSQVTMMFWYRQQPGQSLTLIATANQGSEATYESGFVIDKFPISRPNLTFSTLTVSNMSPEDSSIYLCSVEEMGGETQYFGPGTRLLVL.